This entry concerns a single TCR beta chain. The antigen is not known. In the naive CD8 group, cells lacked CD45RO and were positively selected for CCR7, so terminally differentiated effector memory CD45RA+ cells were left out. This entry is derived from a study of shared clonotypes between healthy human individuals. The data were produced by immunoSEQ multiplex PCR, yet TCRdb's version contains in-frame clones alone and is incomplete. In the table there are millions of clones, about 95% of which are singletons. The V and J ends lost 0 bases and 0 bases respectively, with 13 bases between them. This CDR3 is 17 amino acids long. The germline V gene encodes CDR1 SGDLS and CDR2 YYNGEE. Study-level points and caveats: In a handful of donors, around 5% of naive CD4 clonotypes appeared in common.

The receptor was derived from a man aged 18 to 29 in good health. The chain couples TRBV9 to TRBJ2-1; a weak D match, TRBD2 (6 bases). Sequenced sample: naive CD8+ T cells sorted from blood. The CDR3 sequence: CASSVDMGGASYNEQFF. DNA for the CDR3: TGTGCCAGCAGCGTAGACATGGGAGGTGCCTCCTACAATGAGCAGTTCTTC.